The sequence of this T cell receptor beta chain was determined in a study of tumor-infiltrating lymphocytes in primary liver carcinoma. For the study at large: Patients included men and women of 30 to 69 years.

Unsorted bulk tissue of about 18-34 mg yielded co-extracted RNA and DNA. Donors underwent surgery for histopathologically diagnosed primary liver carcinoma. From 450 to 600 ng total RNA, TCR beta cDNA was generated with a primer in the constant region. Slightly modified ARM-PCR served as the procedure for the TCR beta libraries. These libraries came from three rounds of nested multiplex PCR. Each of the first two PCR rounds ran approximately 11 cycles with TRBV1-TRBV30 forward and C-beta reverse primers. TCRdb independently ran MiXCR on the multiplex PCR reads; one entry per CDR3 protein. The sample lists about 92,000 distinct CDR3 sequences, around 70% occurring once. On this clonotype itself: This could be a read error, since a much larger clone is one nucleotide away.

This CDR3 has 18 amino acids. Germline V gene sequence: CDR1 SGHVS, CDR2 FQNEAQ. The junction had 13 bases not matched to a gene; V was cut back by 4 bases and J by 5 bases. Sequencing was carried out using tumor-adjacent normal liver tissue. The V and J genes are TRBV7-8 and TRBJ2-1; TRBD2 agrees at 11 bases. The TCR comes from a man aged 35 to 55 with primary liver carcinoma and hepatitis B virus infection. CDR3 region: CASSSAITSGRTHNEQFF. CDR3 sequence (DNA): TGTGCCAGCAGCTCCGCCATAACTAGCGGGAGAACCCACAATGAGCAGTTCTTC.